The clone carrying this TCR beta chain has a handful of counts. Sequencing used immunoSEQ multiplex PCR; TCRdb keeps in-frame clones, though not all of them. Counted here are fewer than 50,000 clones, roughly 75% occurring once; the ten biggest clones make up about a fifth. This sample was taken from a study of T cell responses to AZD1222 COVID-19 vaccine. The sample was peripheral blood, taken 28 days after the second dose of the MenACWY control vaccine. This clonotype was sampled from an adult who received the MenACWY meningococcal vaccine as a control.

The CDR3 DNA reads TGCGCCAGCAGCTTGGCGGACGGTATGAACACTGAAGCTTTCTTT. This gives the protein CASSLADGMNTEAFF. This chain connects TRBV5-1 to TRBJ1-1, with D unclear. CDR3 size: 15 residues. V lost 0 bases and J 0 bases, leaving 9 bases between the germline ends. The germline gives CDR1 SGHRS, CDR2 YFSETQ.